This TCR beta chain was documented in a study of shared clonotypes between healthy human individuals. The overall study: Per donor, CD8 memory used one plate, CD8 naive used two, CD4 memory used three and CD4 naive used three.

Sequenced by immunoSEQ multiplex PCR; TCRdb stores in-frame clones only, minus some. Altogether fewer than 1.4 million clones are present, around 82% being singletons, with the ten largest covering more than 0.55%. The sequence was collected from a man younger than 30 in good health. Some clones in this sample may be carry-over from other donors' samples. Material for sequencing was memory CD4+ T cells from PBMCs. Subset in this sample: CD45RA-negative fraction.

CDR3: CASSADNRGNTEAFF. The DNA for the CDR3 is TGCGCCAGCAGCGCAGACAACAGGGGGAACACTGAAGCTTTCTTT. The V call is TRBV5-1, the J call TRBJ1-1; 7 nucleotides align to TRBD1. The CDR3 is 15 amino acids. The germline CDR1 and CDR2 sequences are SGHRS and YFSETQ. V lost 4 bases to trimming and J lost 1 base; unmatched junction nucleotides: 7.